This TCR beta chain was sequenced during a study of shared clonotypes between healthy human individuals. For the study at large: Researchers drew samples from two women and a few men aged 18 to 49.

This clone has only one observation. J lost 9 bases, V lost 1 base, and 15 bases had no gene match. The CDR3 runs 18 residues. Germline CDR1 and CDR2: SGHVS and FQNEAQ. Produced via immunoSEQ multiplex PCR; TCRdb's table is partial and in-frame only. The sample contains about 800,000 clones, 90% to 98% of which appear only once. CD8 cells regarded as naive lacked CD45RO, were positively chosen for CCR7, and omitted terminally differentiated effector memory CD45RA+ cells. The sample consisted of naive CD8+ T cells sorted from blood. The chain uses TRBV7-8 and TRBJ2-1; TRBD2 matches at 10 bases. This receptor was obtained from a man aged 25 to 40 in good health. CDR3 DNA: TGTGCCAGCAGCTTAGAGGTTCGGTCGAGCGGGAGGGAACCTGAGCAGTTCTTC. Translation gives CASSLEVRSSGREPEQFF.